This T cell receptor (beta chain) was profiled in a study of blood T cell repertoires in COVID-19. In the study overall: Both acute and convalescent COVID-19 samples were obtained from the United States, Italy and Spain. PBMCs, B-cell-depleted T cells, or T cells provided the cDNA or gDNA that made up the material.

The CDR3 runs 13 residues. Trimming pared 3 bases from V and 2 bases from J, leaving 8 bases between. Germline CDR1 SGHNT, CDR2 YYREEE (reference sequence). Per the original methods: For nucleated cells, counts were estimated from reference gene primer amplification. The data were produced by immunoSEQ multiplex PCR, yet TCRdb's version contains in-frame clones alone and is incomplete. V, J and clone size reflect that table, while D and trimming were determined from the DNA. Here the sample spans about 230,000 clones, more than 70% being singletons. Sequenced input: peripheral blood. V and J are TRBV5-4 and TRBJ1-2, with no clear D. The receptor was isolated from a man aged 40-55 years with active or convalescent COVID-19. The CDR3 nucleotides read TGTGCCAGCAGCTCCCCCTCGAACTATGGCTACACCTTC. It codes for CASSSPSNYGYTF.